The clone carrying this T cell receptor (beta chain) has a handful of counts. Participants reported their clinical history, and cohort assignment relied on those reports. The germline V gene encodes CDR1 SGHRS and CDR2 YFSETQ. The CDR3 consists of 14 residues. V shed 4 bases and J 11 bases; nucleotides not matched to a gene: 12. This specimen comes from a study of blood T cell repertoires in COVID-19. In the authors' workflow: Reference gene primer amplification gave nucleated cell count estimates. Here immunoSEQ multiplex PCR was the method, and the copy in TCRdb shows in-frame clones only, minus some. V, J and clone size are taken as reported in that table, and D and trimming were inferred from the DNA itself. Of 200,000 to 250,000 clones in the sample, 70% to 85% were seen once.

The genes are TRBV5-1 and TRBJ1-1; TRBD1 agrees at 9 bases. This receptor was identified in a woman aged 40 to 50 with acute COVID-19. Sequences were obtained from PBMCs or T cells enriched from blood (not recorded which). The CDR3 sequence is CASSGGTGPLTAFF. The CDR3, as DNA: TGCGCCAGCAGCGGCGGGACAGGGCCGCTTACGGCTTTCTTT.